This TCR beta chain was obtained from a study of EBV T-cell therapy then PD-1 blockade in nasopharyngeal carcinoma. Comments on this clone: No antigen is known for it.

Data came from immunoSEQ multiplex PCR; TCRdb stores just in-frame clones and leaves some out. The data contain approximately 21,000 clones, over 70% of them singletons. The treatment denotes: AdE1-LMPpoly-expanded autologous EBV-specific T-cell therapy followed by anti-PD-1 nivolumab. The CDR3 runs 13 residues. With V trimmed by 2 bases and J by 3 bases, 1 base remained unmatched. Germline assignment: CDR1 MNHEY and CDR2 SMNVEV (reference sequence). This specimen was CD8+ T cells from blood, taken at roughly day 61 from a patient whose treatment included autologous EBV-specific T cells and nivolumab. The sequence came from a man aged 35 to 55 with nasopharyngeal carcinoma. The genes are TRBV27 and TRBJ2-7; TRBD2 aligns across 7 bases. CDR3 in amino acids: CASSLGRGYEQYF. CDR3 DNA sequence: TGTGCCAGCAGTTTAGGGAGGGGCTACGAGCAGTACTTC.